The T cell receptor (beta chain) under discussion was sequenced for a study of blood T cell repertoires in COVID-19. Participants spanned ages about 18 to 95 years and resided in roughly 26 US areas. Assignment of participants to cohorts was predicated upon participant-reported clinical history. Two negative PCRs, clearance, or symptom resolution were required of recovered Cohort 3 donors. The germline CDR1 and CDR2 sequences are MDHEN and SYDVKM. The CDR3 totals 13 residues. In the source study's methods: From reference gene primer amplification, estimates of nucleated cell counts were derived. Profiling relied on immunoSEQ multiplex PCR, and the TCRdb table lists in-frame clones only, not all of them. V and J calls and clone size are copied from that table; D and trimming were computed from the DNA. The sample has some 250,000 clones, approximately 90% seen once. On this clone: The junction departs from germline at one end; a sequencing error may be responsible.

Sequences were obtained from PBMCs or T cells enriched from blood (not recorded which). The clonotype was recovered from a man aged 35-49 years who had recovered from COVID-19. V gene TRBV28 combines with J gene TRBJ2-6, with D hard to call. The CDR3 here is CASSISRANVLTF. DNA of the CDR3: TGTGCCAGCAGTATCTCTAGGGCCAACGTCCTGACTTTC.